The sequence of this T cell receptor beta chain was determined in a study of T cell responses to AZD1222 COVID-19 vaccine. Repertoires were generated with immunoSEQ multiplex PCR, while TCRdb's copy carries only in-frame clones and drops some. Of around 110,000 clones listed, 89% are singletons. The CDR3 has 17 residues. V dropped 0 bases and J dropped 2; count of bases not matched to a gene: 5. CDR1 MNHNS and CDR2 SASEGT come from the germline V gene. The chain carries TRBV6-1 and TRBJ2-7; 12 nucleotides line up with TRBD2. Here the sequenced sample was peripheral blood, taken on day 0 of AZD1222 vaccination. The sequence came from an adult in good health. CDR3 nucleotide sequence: TGTGCCAGCAGTGAAGCCCTAGCGGGAGGGCCGGCCTACGAGCAGTACTTC. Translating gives CASSEALAGGPAYEQYF.